This T cell receptor (beta chain) was captured in a study of T cells in Graves' hyperthyroidism and ophthalmopathy. Turning to the study itself: Staff took peripheral blood when the initial diagnosis was made, before any treatment began.

Exclusion followed for patients with uncontrolled infection, other autoimmune disease, pregnancy or lactation. Amplification of TCR beta CDR3 regions was performed using RNA transcripts as template. In the first-round RT-PCR of the TCR CDR3, the HTBI primer set was used. TCRdb passed the multiplex PCR reads through MiXCR, listing each CDR3 protein once. The data contain about 400,000 distinct CDR3 sequences, 15% of them seen just once; the ten biggest clones take up under 25%. The V gene end was trimmed by 0 bases and the J gene end by 6 bases; junction bases not matched to a gene: 11. The CDR3 consists of 16 residues. Germline lookup yields CDR1 DFQATT and CDR2 SNEGSKA (reference sequence).

This TCR derives from a woman aged 55-69 years with Graves' ophthalmopathy. The sample consisted of blood. This chain links TRBV20-1 with TRBJ2-7; 10 nucleotides match TRBD1. CDR3: CSARDSGGGTGAEQYF. The CDR3 DNA is TGCAGTGCTAGAGACTCGGGGGGCGGGACAGGGGCCGAGCAGTACTTC.